This TCR beta chain originates from a study of blood T cell repertoires in COVID-19. In the study overall: Material from acute and convalescent COVID-19 was sourced from the United States, Italy and Spain. PBMCs, B-cell-depleted T cells, or T cells provided the cDNA or gDNA that made up the material.

Sequencing was performed with immunoSEQ multiplex PCR; in TCRdb, only in-frame clones are kept and a portion is missing. The table shows approximately 300,000 clones, with roughly 84% occurring only once. The sequence came from a man between 45 and 60 years old with active or convalescent COVID-19. The specimen was peripheral blood.

For the CDR3, the DNA is TGCGCCCCTCAAGGAGGGTCAGGTGGCTACACCTTC. It is translated as CAPQGGSGGYTF. V and J are TRBV10-1 and TRBJ1-2; D remains unclear. V shed 11 bases and J shed 7 bases, with 17 bases lying between them. This CDR3 spans 12 amino acids. Germline values: CDR1 WNHNN, CDR2 SYGVQD (reference sequence).